The 30 T cell receptor beta chains reported below all come from one sample, sequenced in a study of shared clonotypes between healthy human individuals. Clones were sequenced by immunoSEQ multiplex PCR, and TCRdb holds only the in-frame ones, with some missing. The table records 950,000 to 1,300,000 clones, around 76% of them present only once. The material sequenced was memory CD4+ T cells sorted from blood. Subset given: CD45RA-negative fraction. Receptors were obtained from a young man in good health.

V gene TRBV28 combines with J gene TRBJ2-1; D gene ambiguous. CDR1 and CDR2 from the germline V gene are MDHEN and SYDVKM. Between the trimmed V and J ends, which lost 1 base and 4 bases, there was a span of 2 bases. The CDR3 sequence is 12 residues long. In DNA, the CDR3 is TGTGCCAGCAGTTTATTGTACAATGAGCAGTTCTTC. Translation gives CASSLLYNEQFF.

Worth noting for this clone: Just one base apart from a much larger clone, this may be a read error. Other DNA sequences in this sample translate to the same CDR3. The rearrangement uses TRBV9 and TRBJ2-7; weak D call: TRBD1 (5 bases). The V and J ends lost 0 bases and 1 base respectively, with 11 bases between them. Germline values: CDR1 SGDLS, CDR2 YYNGEE. The CDR3 covers 15 residues. The CDR3 is CASSVEGGASYEQYF. As DNA, the CDR3 is TGTGCCAGCAGCGTAGAAGGTGGGGCTTCCTACGAGCAGTACTTC.

V is TRBV5-1 and J is TRBJ2-5; D is unresolved. CDR1 and CDR2 (germline): SGHRS, YFSETQ. Trimming cost V 2 bases and J 5 bases, with 16 bases left between them. This CDR3 contains 15 residues. CDR3 protein: CASSFSGGVGETQYF. The DNA of the CDR3 is TGCGCCAGCAGCTTCTCAGGTGGGGTAGGTGAGACCCAGTACTTC.

The chain couples TRBV7-9 to TRBJ1-5; D not certain. The CDR3 runs 11 residues. The V and J ends lost 3 bases and 10 bases respectively, with 7 bases between them. Germline CDR1 is SEHNR and CDR2 is FQNEAQ (reference sequence). The CDR3 sequence is CASSFQIPQHF. CDR3 bases: TGTGCCAGCAGCTTTCAAATACCCCAGCATTTT. The variable domain in full, completed from reference TRBV7-9 and TRBJ1-5, reads DTGVSQNPRHKITKRGQNVTFRCDPISEHNRLYWYRQTLGQGPEFLTYFQNEAQLEKSRLLSDRFSAERPKGSFSTLEIQRTEQGDSAMYLCASSFQIPQHFGDGTRLSIL.

The V and J genes are TRBV28 and TRBJ2-3; D perhaps matches TRBD1 (5 bases). Germline V lookup: CDR1 MDHEN, CDR2 SYDVKM. The CDR3 extends over 13 amino acids. The V gene lost 4 bases and the J gene lost 11 bases, with 16 bases spanning the gap. The CDR3 protein is CASSSLPGIVQYF. The DNA of the CDR3 is TGTGCCAGCAGTTCCCTCCCAGGGATTGTGCAGTATTTT.

This clone was seen many times. This chain uses TRBV6-5 with TRBJ2-6; D is ambiguous. Trimming left V 0 bases short and J 0 bases short, with 6 bases between. The CDR3 runs to 16 residues. From germline, CDR1 is MNHEY and CDR2 SVGAGI. CDR3 bases: TGTGCCAGCAGTTACTCGTCACTCTCTGGGGCCAACGTCCTGACTTTC. This codes for CASSYSSLSGANVLTF.

The chain employs TRBV7-8 and TRBJ1-5; maybe TRBD1 (6 bases). Germline V lookup: CDR1 SGHVS, CDR2 FQNEAQ. V shed 0 bases and J shed 6 bases, with 15 bases lying between them. The CDR3 runs 16 residues. The DNA of the CDR3 is TGTGCCAGCAGCTTAGCGACAGGAGTCCTCGTTCAGCCCCAGCATTTT. This encodes CASSLATGVLVQPQHF.

The chain couples TRBV7-3 to TRBJ1-1; D is uncertain. Germline CDR1 is SGHTA and CDR2 is FQGTGA. This CDR3 spans 14 amino acids. Between the trimmed V and J ends, which lost 4 bases and 5 bases, there was a span of 14 bases. In DNA form, the CDR3 reads TGTGCCAGCAGCTACGGACGAGCAGGAACTGAAGCTTTCTTT. Its protein is CASSYGRAGTEAFF.

Remarks on this clone: One junction end disagrees with the germline gene, perhaps due to a read error. This chain connects TRBV6-6 to TRBJ2-7, with D perhaps TRBD2 (7 bases). The CDR3 contains 15 residues. Germline V gene data show CDR1 as MNHNY and CDR2 as SVGAGI (reference sequence). The CDR3 coding sequence is TGTGCCATCAGTGAGGGGGGGAAGAATCGCCCCGAGCAGTACTTC. Encoded protein: CAISEGGKNRPEQYF.

As to this clone: Other DNA sequences of this sample code for an identical CDR3. The rearrangement uses TRBV30 and TRBJ1-1; possibly TRBD1 for D (6 bases). CDR1 and CDR2 (germline): GTSNPN, SVGIG (reference sequence). The V end lost 2 bases, the J end lost 5 bases, and 12 bases lay between the germline ends. CDR3 length: 13 amino acids. The CDR3 DNA sequence: TGTGCCTGGAGTTCCGGGGGCGGAACTGAAGCTTTCTTT. This codes for CAWSSGGGTEAFF. Full variable domain (missing parts from reference TRBV30 and TRBJ1-1): SQTIHQWPATLVQPVGSPLSLECTVEGTSNPNLYWYRQAAGRGLQLLFYSVGIGQISSEVPQNLSASRPQDRQFILSSKKLLLSDSGFYLCAWSSGGGTEAFFGQGTRLTVV.

This clone was seen only once. The rearrangement links TRBV6-6 to TRBJ2-5; possibly TRBD2 for D (5 bases). This CDR3 contains 13 residues. V was shortened by 2 bases and J by 5 bases, with 9 bases between the two germline ends. Germline CDR1 and CDR2: MNHNY and SVGAGI (reference sequence). The CDR3 DNA reads TGTGCCAGCAGTTACAGGAGGCTGGAGACCCAGTACTTC. It yields the protein CASSYRRLETQYF.

This chain joins TRBV4-3 and TRBJ2-7; TRBD2 matches at 7 bases. This CDR3 contains 13 residues. Per the germline V gene, CDR1 is LGHNA and CDR2 is YSLEER. Trimming took 4 bases from V and 2 from J; bases not matched to a gene: 2. CDR3 in amino acids: CASSREGTYEQYF. DNA of the CDR3: TGCGCCAGCAGCCGGGAGGGGACCTACGAGCAGTACTTC.

This sequence joins TRBV4-1 and TRBJ1-5; weak D call: TRBD1 (5 bases). V lost 1 base and J 9 bases, leaving 13 bases between the germline ends. The CDR3 contains 14 residues. Germline CDR1 MGHRA, CDR2 YSYEKL. CDR3 amino acids: CASSQGDSGLPQHF. CDR3 sequence (DNA): TGCGCCAGCAGCCAAGGGGACTCCGGGTTGCCCCAGCATTTT.

With respect to this clone: This is likely an artifact of a read error, given a far larger clone one base away. The genes are TRBV10-3 and TRBJ2-7; the D is unclear. Germline CDR1 and CDR2: ENHRY and SYGVKD. Trimming pared 4 bases from V and 0 bases from J, leaving 4 bases between. There are 12 residues in the CDR3. The CDR3 nucleotides are TGTGCCATCAGTGCCTACTCCTACGAGCAGTACTTC. Residues: CAISAYSYEQYF.

The rearrangement links TRBV5-4 to TRBJ2-7; possible D gene TRBD1, 6 bases. Per the germline V gene, CDR1 is SGHNT and CDR2 is YYREEE (reference sequence). Trimming removed 0 bases from V and 3 bases from J, with 10 bases in between. The CDR3 covers 14 residues. Written as DNA, the CDR3 is TGTGCCAGCAGCTTGGGTACAGGGAACTACGAGCAGTACTTC. Its translation: CASSLGTGNYEQYF.

This clone was counted only a few times. This chain uses TRBV9 with TRBJ2-7, with 7 bases fitting TRBD2. Looked up from germline, CDR1 is SGDLS and CDR2 is YYNGEE. This CDR3 has 15 residues. J gave up 6 bases and V 4 bases, and 13 bases lay outside the gene matches. CDR3 coding DNA: TGTGCCAGCAGCACGAGCGGGGACCGCCCTGGCGAGCAGTACTTC. It translates to CASSTSGDRPGEQYF.

This sequence joins TRBV19 and TRBJ2-5; D ambiguous. This CDR3 has 15 amino acids. Trimming removed 1 base at V and 1 base at J, with 10 bases between. Germline CDR1 and CDR2: LNHDA and SQIVND (reference sequence). DNA for the CDR3: TGTGCCAGTAGTATAGGATTCGGCAGCCAAGAGACCCAGTACTTC. Protein sequence: CASSIGFGSQETQYF. The whole variable domain, filled in from reference TRBV19 and TRBJ2-5, reads DGGITQSPKYLFRKEGQNVTLSCEQNLNHDAMYWYRQDPGQGLRLIYYSQIVNDFQKGDIAEGYSVSREKKESFPLTVTSAQKNPTAFYLCASSIGFGSQETQYFGPGTRLLVL.

Here the CDR3 DNA reads TGTGCCAGCAGCTTGATAACAGGGGGGCCGTATGGCTACACCTTC. It encodes CASSLITGGPYGYTF. The genes are TRBV5-6 and TRBJ1-2; 8 bases line up with TRBD1. Looked up from germline, CDR1 is SGHDT and CDR2 is YYEEEE. The CDR3 extends over 15 amino acids. V was clipped by 1 base and J by 5 bases; unmatched bases: 7.

This clone appeared once. V and J are TRBV6-5 and TRBJ2-7; the D is unclear. Per germline, CDR1 MNHEY and CDR2 SVGAGI. V gave up 6 bases and J gave up 3 bases, with 9 bases separating them. The CDR3 runs to 12 residues. The CDR3 protein is CASSLDVYEQYF. Here the CDR3 DNA reads TGTGCCAGCAGCTTGGACGTCTACGAGCAGTACTTC.

This chain connects TRBV7-9 to TRBJ2-7, with D possibly being TRBD2 (5 bases). The germline V gene encodes CDR1 SEHNR and CDR2 FQNEAQ (reference sequence). The CDR3 has 13 residues. Between the trimmed V and J ends, which lost 5 bases and 3 bases, there was a span of 11 bases. Here the CDR3 reads CASSPPGVYEQYF. The CDR3 bases are TGTGCCAGCAGCCCCCCCGGGGTCTACGAGCAGTACTTC.

This clone was counted once. The chain joins TRBV7-2 to TRBJ1-3, with D perhaps matching TRBD1 (6 bases). The V end was cut by 3 bases, the J end by 0 bases, with 9 bases between. The CDR3 has 15 amino acids. Germline assignment: CDR1 SGHTA and CDR2 FQGNSA. DNA of the CDR3: TGTGCCAGCAGCTTGGACAGAAGCTCTGGAAACACCATATATTTT. This encodes CASSLDRSSGNTIYF.

The rearrangement uses TRBV7-9 and TRBJ2-1; 11 nucleotides match TRBD2. The V segment lost 5 bases and the J segment 4 bases; nucleotides outside the gene matches: 7. The germline gives CDR1 SEHNR, CDR2 FQNEAQ (reference sequence). The CDR3 sequence is 16 residues long. CDR3 sequence: CASSVSGRAGYNEQFF. The DNA for the CDR3 is TGTGCCAGCAGCGTTAGCGGGAGGGCCGGGTACAATGAGCAGTTCTTC.

The chain employs TRBV27 and TRBJ2-7; D might be TRBD1 or TRBD2, each matching 5 bases. CDR3 length equals 14 residues. The germline V gene has CDR1 MNHEY and CDR2 SMNVEV (reference sequence). V dropped 3 bases and J dropped 2 bases, with 11 bases sitting between them. The CDR3 loop reads CASSLLGPTYEQYF. CDR3 coding DNA: TGTGCCAGCAGTTTGCTGGGACCGACCTACGAGCAGTACTTC.

V gene TRBV4-3 combines with J gene TRBJ2-3; D is uncertain. Germline CDR1 LGHNA, CDR2 YSLEER. This CDR3 region has 13 residues. V lost 0 bases and J lost 9, with 10 bases in between. CDR3: CASSQDFSPTQYF. DNA for the CDR3: TGCGCCAGCAGCCAAGATTTCAGTCCCACGCAGTATTTT.

Comment on this clone: A far larger clone is one base from this, pointing to a likely read error. The V and J genes are TRBV5-4 and TRBJ2-5, with D hard to call. V lost 2 bases, J lost 2 bases, and 7 bases lay in between. The germline V gene encodes CDR1 SGHNT and CDR2 YYREEE (reference sequence). This CDR3 is 13 amino acids long. CDR3 in amino acids: CASSFQVQETQYF. CDR3 nucleotide sequence: TGTGCCAGCAGCTTCCAGGTACAAGAGACCCAGTACTTC.

In the case of this clone: The identical CDR3 is also encoded by other nucleotide sequences in the sample. This chain links TRBV5-6 with TRBJ2-1; 15 bases line up with TRBD2. CDR3 size: 16 residues. The junction had 4 bases not matched to a gene; V was cut back by 4 bases and J by 5 bases. Germline assignment: CDR1 SGHDT and CDR2 YYEEEE. The CDR3: CASSQGLAGGHNEQFF. DNA of the CDR3: TGTGCCAGCAGCCAGGGACTAGCGGGAGGACACAATGAGCAGTTCTTC.

The chain combines TRBV27 with TRBJ2-7, with 9 bases that match TRBD1. This CDR3 region has 16 residues. V lost 2 bases to trimming and J lost 2 bases; unmatched junction nucleotides: 7. Germline V CDR1 and CDR2: MNHEY, SMNVEV (reference sequence). The CDR3 DNA sequence: TGTGCCAGCAGTTTAGGGACAGGGATAGGTCCCTACGAGCAGTACTTC. Translated, it gives CASSLGTGIGPYEQYF.

The rearrangement uses TRBV5-1 and TRBJ2-3; D gene ambiguous. The V gene's germline CDR1 is SGHRS and CDR2 YFSETQ. V dropped 7 bases and J dropped 3 bases, with 18 bases sitting between them. The CDR3 consists of 15 residues. DNA for the CDR3: TGCGCCAGCGGGCGAGGTATGGAAGGAACAGATACGCAGTATTTT. It specifies CASGRGMEGTDTQYF.

V gene TRBV6-1 combines with J gene TRBJ1-1; unclear D gene. Looked up from germline, CDR1 is MNHNS and CDR2 is SASEGT. CDR3 length equals 11 residues. Trimming shortened V by 6 bases and J by 11 bases, and 13 bases separated the two germline ends. The CDR3 reads CASRRVFEAFF. CDR3 sequence (DNA): TGTGCCAGCAGACGGGTCTTCGAGGCTTTCTTT.

This clone was seen a few times. The chain is built from TRBV7-2 and TRBJ2-4; weak D call: TRBD2 (5 bases). Trimming shortened V by 5 bases and J by 8 bases, and 7 bases separated the two germline ends. The CDR3 is made up of 11 amino acids. Germline lookup yields CDR1 SGHTA and CDR2 FQGNSA. The CDR3 DNA sequence: TGTGCCAGCAGCGACTACGACATTCAGTACTTC. Amino acid sequence: CASSDYDIQYF.